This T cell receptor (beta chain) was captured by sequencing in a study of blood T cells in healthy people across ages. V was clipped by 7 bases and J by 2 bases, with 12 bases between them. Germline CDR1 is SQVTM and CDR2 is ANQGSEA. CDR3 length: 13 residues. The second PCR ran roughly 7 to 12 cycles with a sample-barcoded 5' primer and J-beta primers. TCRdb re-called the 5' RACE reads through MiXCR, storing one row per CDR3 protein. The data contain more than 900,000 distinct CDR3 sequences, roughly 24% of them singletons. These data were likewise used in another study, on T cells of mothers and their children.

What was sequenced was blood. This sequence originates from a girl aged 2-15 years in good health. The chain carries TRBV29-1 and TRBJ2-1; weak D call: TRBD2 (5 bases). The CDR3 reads CSGLLVTYNEQFF. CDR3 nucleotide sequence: TGCAGCGGCCTACTAGTCACCTACAATGAGCAGTTCTTC.